This T cell receptor (beta chain) came from a study of CD8+CD57+ T cells in acquired aplastic anemia. With 2 bases clipped from V and 2 bases from J, the junction kept 7 bases outside the gene matches. The CDR3 is made up of 17 amino acids. Germline CDR1 SGHAT, CDR2 FQNNGV. An expansion of CD8+CD57+ cells by flow cytometry had been shown in patients chosen for sequencing. Genomic DNA, serving as template, underwent TCR beta VDJ and CDR3 profiling. TCRdb reanalysed the reads using MiXCR and keeps one entry per CDR3 protein. The table records 450,000 to 550,000 distinct CDR3 sequences, around 30% of them present only once.

This receptor was taken from a human donor with aplastic anemia. The chain joins TRBV11-2 to TRBJ2-3; 10 bases match TRBD2. The sample taken for sequencing was sorted CD4+, CD8+, or CD8+CD57+ T cells (not recorded which) from PBMCs. CDR3 protein: CASSLLSGGAPTDTQYF. The CDR3 coding sequence is TGTGCCAGCAGCTTACTGAGCGGGGGGGCCCCCACAGATACGCAGTATTTT.